A single sample is the source of the 14 T cell receptor beta chains below, sequenced in a study of blood T cell repertoires in COVID-19. The table came from immunoSEQ multiplex PCR; TCRdb's copy has only in-frame clones and leaves some out. The sample records about 240,000 clones, about 85% being singletons. The sample was peripheral blood. These receptor sequences come from a man aged 25-40 years who had recovered from COVID-19.

The rearrangement joins TRBV6-5 to TRBJ1-5; a weak D match, TRBD1 (5 bases). The CDR3 has 15 residues. V was pared by 4 bases and J by 1 base, with 11 bases between. Germline V gene sequence: CDR1 MNHEY, CDR2 SVGAGI. Here the CDR3 reads CASSSHSGSNQPQHF. CDR3 nucleotide sequence: TGTGCCAGCAGTTCCCATTCAGGGAGCAATCAGCCCCAGCATTTT.

This sequence joins TRBV5-1 and TRBJ2-6; no clear D. This CDR3 spans 15 amino acids. Germline V gene sequence: CDR1 SGHRS, CDR2 YFSETQ. The V and J ends lost 1 base and 1 base respectively, with 6 bases between them. CDR3 sequence (DNA): TGCGCCAGCAGCTTGCGGGTTTCTGGGGCCAACGTCCTGACTTTC. This translates into CASSLRVSGANVLTF.

This rearrangement joins TRBV24-1 to TRBJ2-5, with a possible D match to TRBD2 (7 bases). CDR3 length equals 18 residues. Germline V gene lookup returns CDR1 KGHDR and CDR2 SFDVKD. Trimming removed 4 bases from V and 1 base from J, with 21 bases in between. The CDR3 DNA sequence: TGTGCCACCAGTGACCCCCGAGGAGGCGGGGGCCGCCAAGAGACCCAGTACTTC. It yields the protein CATSDPRGGGGRQETQYF.

This clone showed up just once. The chain has TRBV5-6 and TRBJ1-2; D gene unclear. The CDR3 consists of 15 residues. Germline-derived CDR1 and CDR2 are SGHDT and YYEEEE. The ends were cut back, 4 bases at V and 2 bases at J, with 15 bases in the middle. The CDR3: CASSLLDNFNYGYTF. In DNA form, the CDR3 reads TGTGCCAGCAGCCTCCTTGACAATTTCAACTATGGCTACACCTTC.

This chain links TRBV6-1 with TRBJ1-2; 8 bases are a match to TRBD1. V lost 2 bases and J lost 5; bases outside the gene matches: 4. The germline CDR1 and CDR2 sequences are MNHNS and SASEGT. CDR3 length: 14 residues. The CDR3 here is CASSETGQGYGYTF. In nucleotides, the CDR3 is TGTGCCAGCAGTGAAACTGGACAGGGATATGGCTACACCTTC.

The V and J genes are TRBV10-1 and TRBJ1-1, with a tentative D call TRBD1 (5 bases). This CDR3 spans 14 amino acids. Trimming left V 3 bases short and J 4 bases short, with 12 bases between. CDR1 is WNHNN and CDR2 is SYGVQD in the germline V gene (reference sequence). The CDR3 DNA is TGCGCCAGCAGTGAAGCCAGGGTCGGCACTGAAGCTTTCTTT. Protein sequence: CASSEARVGTEAFF.

The chain links TRBV2 to TRBJ1-1, with a weak D call TRBD1 (6 bases). Germline CDR1 SNHLY, CDR2 FYNNEI. The germline V and J ends were trimmed by 9 bases and 0 bases, with 14 bases remaining between them. The CDR3 covers 14 residues. The chain's CDR3 is CARKEDSMNTEAFF. DNA for the CDR3: TGTGCCAGGAAGGAGGACAGTATGAACACTGAAGCTTTCTTT.

The chain combines TRBV27 with TRBJ2-3; D not certain. With 4 bases removed from V and 0 bases from J, the gap between germline ends came to 11 bases. CDR1 is MNHEY, CDR2 SMNVEV, per germline (reference sequence). CDR3 length equals 15 residues. Here the CDR3 reads CASSSLPTSTDTQYF. The CDR3 nucleotides are TGTGCCAGCAGTTCCCTACCTACTAGCACAGATACGCAGTATTTT.

The rearrangement joins TRBV6-1 to TRBJ2-7; D is perhaps TRBD1 (5 bases). The CDR3 length is 15 residues. From germline, CDR1 is MNHNS and CDR2 SASEGT. The V and J ends lost 2 bases and 2 bases respectively, with 13 bases between them. The CDR3 protein is CASSEMGQGAYEQYV. DNA of the CDR3: TGTGCCAGCAGTGAAATGGGGCAGGGCGCCTACGAGCAGTACGTC.

The chain is built from TRBV15 and TRBJ2-1, with TRBD2 matching 9 bases. The CDR3 totals 16 residues. CDR1 and CDR2 (germline): LNHNV, YYDKDF (reference sequence). Unmatched junction bases numbered 11, after V lost 4 bases and J lost 7 bases. Here the CDR3 reads CATSTLAGTKVNEQFF. DNA of the CDR3: TGTGCCACCAGCACCCTAGCGGGGACCAAGGTAAATGAGCAGTTCTTC.

This clone appeared a single time. This chain links TRBV12-5 with TRBJ1-5, with no clear D. The CDR3 is 15 residues long. Germline CDR1 LGHNT, CDR2 FRNRAP. The V end lost 1 base, the J end lost 4 bases, and 11 bases lay between the germline ends. CDR3 coding DNA: TGTGCTAGTGGTTTGGGCAGCGGGGTGAATCAGCCCCAGCATTTT. This encodes CASGLGSGVNQPQHF.

This chain links TRBV5-1 with TRBJ2-3; D remains ambiguous. Germline CDR1 SGHRS, CDR2 YFSETQ. Trimming left V 4 bases short and J 6 bases short, with 6 bases between. The CDR3 is 11 residues long. The CDR3 loop reads CASSSLDTQYF. In DNA form, the CDR3 reads TGCGCCAGCAGCAGCTTGGATACGCAGTATTTT.

The chain is built from TRBV5-1 and TRBJ1-2, with a weak D call TRBD1 (6 bases). The CDR3 sequence is 16 residues long. Germline CDR1 reads SGHRS; CDR2 reads YFSETQ. V lost 0 bases and J lost 6, with 18 bases in between. The CDR3 coding sequence is TGCGCCAGCAGCTTGGAAGGTGTGGGACAAGAACATGGCTACACCTTC. Residues: CASSLEGVGQEHGYTF.

This clone was recorded a few times. The V gene is TRBV14, the J gene TRBJ2-2; D uncertain. CDR3 size: 15 residues. Trimming took 1 base from V and 2 from J, leaving 8 bases between them. CDR1 is SGHDN and CDR2 is FVKESK in the germline V gene. The CDR3 sequence: CASSQGPPNTGELFF. In DNA, the CDR3 is TGTGCCAGCAGCCAAGGGCCCCCAAACACCGGGGAGCTGTTTTTT.